The 21 T cell receptor beta chains below were found in one sample sequenced in a study of cytomegalovirus exposure and HLA in healthy donors. The primer mix had 60 Vbeta and 13 Jbeta primers. Data came from immunoSEQ multiplex PCR; TCRdb stores just in-frame clones and leaves some out. This table has 150,000 or so clones, roughly four fifths appearing once. The specimen was PBMCs. The receptors were sampled from a man younger than 30 in good health and CMV-seropositive.

This clone was detected only a few times. The rearrangement uses TRBV5-4 and TRBJ2-7; D possibly corresponds to TRBD2 (5 bases). The CDR3 length is 16 residues. V lost 4 bases and J 0 bases, leaving 17 bases between the germline ends. Germline loops: CDR1 SGHNT, CDR2 YYREEE (reference sequence). As DNA, the CDR3 is TGTGCCAGCAGCGGGAGTTCCAGCCACATCTCCTACGAGCAGTACTTC. This codes for CASSGSSSHISYEQYF.

The chain links TRBV27 to TRBJ2-5; D unclear. V lost 3 bases, J lost 4 bases, and 12 bases lay in between. Germline assignment: CDR1 MNHEY and CDR2 SMNVEV (reference sequence). The CDR3 sequence is 14 residues long. In nucleotides, the CDR3 is TGTGCCAGCAGTTTCTCCGGTGGTGGAGAGACCCAGTACTTC. Translation: CASSFSGGGETQYF.

This clone appeared a few times. The V gene is TRBV29-1, the J gene TRBJ2-1, with D unresolved. The ends were cut back, 7 bases at V and 9 bases at J, with 10 bases in the middle. This CDR3 comprises 10 residues. Per germline, CDR1 SQVTM and CDR2 ANQGSEA. The CDR3 DNA reads as TGCAGCGCCGACTCCCCTGAGCAGTTCTTC. Residues: CSADSPEQFF.

The chain links TRBV28 to TRBJ2-7, with 9 nucleotides matching TRBD2. The V segment lost 6 bases and the J segment 2 bases; nucleotides outside the gene matches: 11. This CDR3 contains 16 residues. CDR1 is MDHEN, CDR2 SYDVKM, per germline. CDR3 in amino acids: CASSPSSGSDPYEQYF. CDR3 nucleotide sequence: TGTGCCAGCAGCCCCAGTAGCGGGAGCGACCCCTACGAGCAGTACTTC.

This sequence joins TRBV5-1 and TRBJ2-3, with 10 bases lining up with TRBD2. The J segment lost 1 base and the V segment lost 5 bases, leaving 13 bases of the junction unmatched. The length of the CDR3 is 18 residues. Germline V gene lookup returns CDR1 SGHRS and CDR2 YFSETQ. In DNA, the CDR3 is TGCGCCAGCAGACTGGGGGGACTAGCGCGACCCGGCACAGATACGCAGTATTTT. As protein: CASRLGGLARPGTDTQYF. Full variable domain (rest looked up from reference TRBV5-1 and TRBJ2-3): KAGVTQTPRYLIKTRGQQVTLSCSPISGHRSVSWYQQTPGQGLQFLFEYFSETQRNKGNFPGRFSGRQFSNSRSEMNVSTLELGDSALYLCASRLGGLARPGTDTQYFGPGTRLTVL.

The chain recombines TRBV5-6 with TRBJ2-5; D is possibly TRBD2 (5 bases). Judging by the DNA end, TRBJ2-7 fits better; the J call may be wrong. Looked up from germline, CDR1 is SGHDT and CDR2 is YYEEEE. The CDR3 runs 13 residues. CDR3 in amino acids: CASSLNRLYEQYF. The CDR3 bases are TGTGCCAGCAGCTTGAACAGACTATACGAGCAGTACTTC.

V gene TRBV10-3 combines with J gene TRBJ1-3; a weak D match, TRBD1 (5 bases). The germline V gene encodes CDR1 ENHRY and CDR2 SYGVKD. Trimming cost V 7 bases and J 2 bases, with 9 bases left between them. This CDR3 has 13 amino acids. CDR3 protein: CAITWGAGNTIYF. In DNA form, the CDR3 reads TGTGCCATCACATGGGGGGCTGGAAACACCATATATTTT.

The chain links TRBV18 to TRBJ2-1, with a weak D call TRBD2 (5 bases). CDR1 is KGHSH and CDR2 is LQKENI in the germline V gene. V was shortened by 6 bases and J by 10 bases, with 16 bases between the two germline ends. The length of the CDR3 is 13 residues. The CDR3 DNA reads TGTGCCAGCTCCTCGTTGAGGGCGGAGGAGCAGTTCTTC. Translating it yields CASSSLRAEEQFF.

This chain links TRBV6-5 with TRBJ2-7, with 8 bases fitting TRBD1. From germline, CDR1 is MNHEY and CDR2 SVGAGI. CDR3 size: 13 residues. With V trimmed by 10 bases and J by 6 bases, 11 bases remained unmatched. CDR3 residues: CATHNQGAGEQYF. In DNA form, the CDR3 reads TGTGCCACCCATAACCAGGGGGCAGGCGAGCAGTACTTC.

The genes are TRBV6-5 and TRBJ1-1; D may be TRBD1 (5 bases). The germline V gene encodes CDR1 MNHEY and CDR2 SVGAGI. Trimming removed 4 bases from V and 5 bases from J, with 11 bases in between. The CDR3 is 13 residues long. The CDR3 region is CASSLLAGTEAFF. The CDR3 nucleotides read TGTGCCAGCAGTTTGCTGGCAGGGACTGAAGCTTTCTTT.

In its sample, this clone was seen once. The chain recombines TRBV6-1 with TRBJ2-7; no firm D call. The CDR3 is 11 residues long. V was clipped by 5 bases and J by 3 bases, with 5 bases between them. Germline V gene lookup returns CDR1 MNHNS and CDR2 SASEGT. The CDR3 DNA is TGTGCCAGCAGTCCTTACTACGAGCAGTACTTC. Its translation: CASSPYYEQYF.

This sequence joins TRBV2 and TRBJ1-5; 7 bases fit TRBD1. Germline CDR1 reads SNHLY; CDR2 reads FYNNEI. The CDR3 runs 13 residues. V was pared by 11 bases and J by 4 bases, with 8 bases of the junction left unmatched. CDR3 nucleotides: TGTGCCGGCCACAGGGGACAAAATCAGCCCCAGCATTTT. Its protein is CAGHRGQNQPQHF.

The V and J genes are TRBV4-1 and TRBJ2-1; D is perhaps TRBD2 (6 bases). This CDR3 is 15 amino acids long. The V gene lost 4 bases and the J gene lost 7 bases, with 17 bases spanning the gap. The germline gives CDR1 MGHRA, CDR2 YSYEKL. The CDR3 sequence is CASSPGLSKSNEQFF. The CDR3 nucleotides read TGCGCCAGCAGCCCGGGACTCTCAAAGTCGAATGAGCAGTTCTTC.

This clone was seen just once. The rearrangement joins TRBV5-1 to TRBJ2-1; D is unclear. V was pared by 4 bases and J by 0 bases, with 5 bases between. The CDR3 extends over 13 amino acids. Germline CDR1 is SGHRS and CDR2 is YFSETQ. This CDR3 reads CASSLSSYNEQFF. The CDR3 DNA is TGCGCCAGCAGCCTTAGCTCCTACAATGAGCAGTTCTTC.

Here the CDR3 DNA reads TGTGCCAGCAGCGCGCGTGGACAGCCGGAAGAGCCCCTCCACTTT. Amino acids: CASSARGQPEEPLHF. The chain links TRBV9 to TRBJ1-6, with a tentative D call TRBD1 (6 bases). CDR3 length equals 15 residues. Germline values: CDR1 SGDLS, CDR2 YYNGEE. Between the trimmed V and J ends, which lost 3 bases and 13 bases, there was a span of 20 bases.

The V gene is TRBV7-9, the J gene TRBJ1-4; TRBD1 is a possible D gene (5 bases). The CDR3 spans 16 residues. Looked up from germline, CDR1 is SEHNR and CDR2 is FQNEAQ (reference sequence). Trimming cost V 5 bases and J 2 bases, with 15 bases left between them. CDR3 bases: TGTGCCAGCAGCGCCCAGGGAATTTCGACTAATGAAAAACTGTTTTTT. Translation: CASSAQGISTNEKLFF.

The chain links TRBV6-1 to TRBJ2-7; a weak D match, TRBD1 (9 bases). The V end lost 1 base, the J end lost 2 bases, and 21 bases lay between the germline ends. Looked up from germline, CDR1 is MNHNS and CDR2 is SASEGT. The CDR3 runs to 18 residues. The CDR3 nucleotides are TGTGCCAGCAGTGAAGAGGGGACAGGGTTCGGGGGGGCCTACGAGCAGTACTTC. Translating it yields CASSEEGTGFGGAYEQYF.

This clone was seen a handful of times. J is TRBJ2-3 and V is TRBV5-1; D not certain. V lost 2 bases, J lost 1 base, and 14 bases lay in between. CDR1 and CDR2 from the germline V gene are SGHRS and YFSETQ. The CDR3 extends over 16 amino acids. The CDR3 reads CASSFPTIPGTDTQYF. Here the CDR3 DNA reads TGCGCCAGCAGCTTTCCTACTATTCCCGGCACAGATACGCAGTATTTT.

The gene calls are TRBV7-6 and TRBJ2-7, with 7 bases lining up with TRBD1. CDR3 length: 15 amino acids. Germline V CDR1 and CDR2: SGHVS, FNYEAQ. Germline trimming cut 4 bases from V and 3 bases from J; bases unmatched to any gene: 9. CDR3 in DNA: TGTGCCAGCAGCTCCTTGGGGGACAGCCTCTACGAGCAGTACTTC. Encoded protein: CASSSLGDSLYEQYF.

In its sample, this clone was seen a few times. The V call is TRBV25-1, the J call TRBJ2-1; the D gene is possibly TRBD1 (6 bases). The germline V gene encodes CDR1 MGHDK and CDR2 SYGVNS. This CDR3 region has 15 residues. The V gene lost 5 bases and the J gene lost 8 bases, with 19 bases spanning the gap. CDR3 protein: CASSKTGYISDEQFF. The CDR3 nucleotides are TGTGCCAGCAGTAAAACAGGGTATATTAGCGATGAGCAGTTCTTC.

The V gene is TRBV7-9, the J gene TRBJ2-7; D may be TRBD1 (6 bases). V lost 1 base and J lost 6, with 19 bases in between. Germline CDR1 is SEHNR and CDR2 is FQNEAQ (reference sequence). The CDR3 is 16 residues long. The CDR3 bases are TGTGCCAGCAGCTTAGGGGCCGGTACAGGGTCGGGCGAGCAGTACTTC. Protein product: CASSLGAGTGSGEQYF.